The rows below give T cell receptor beta chains drawn from one sample of a study of shared clonotypes between healthy human individuals. Clones were read by immunoSEQ multiplex PCR, and TCRdb kept only the in-frame ones, dropping some. The sample lists 2,500,000 or so clones, approximately 94% occurring once. Material for sequencing was naive CD4+ T cells sorted from blood. The source of these receptors is a man between 18 and 29 years old in good health. Both conserved end residues are part of each CDR3. A D gene is named only where the DNA matches it firmly. Clone sizes are given selectively: once, few, many, or a class where the clone is expanded.

>TRBJ2-5|.|TRBV4-2|TRBD2
CASSPPFVAGAPVPQYF
TGTGCCAGCAGCCCCCCGTTCGTAGCGGGGGCCCCGGTGCCCCAGTACTTC
>TRBJ2-7|.|TRBV18|TRBD2
CASSPHPGLAGEQYF
TGTGCCAGCTCACCCCACCCGGGACTAGCGGGCGAGCAGTACTTC
>TRBJ2-7|.|TRBV11-2|.
CASSRGAVLSYEQYF
TGTGCCAGCAGCCGAGGCGCGGTTCTCTCCTACGAGCAGTACTTC
>TRBJ1-5|.|TRBV19|TRBD1
CASSMETGQGLSYQPQHF
TGTGCCAGTAGTATGGAGACTGGACAGGGGTTGTCTTATCAGCCCCAGCATTTT
>TRBJ1-5|.|TRBV10-3|.
CATRPAENQPQHF
TGTGCCACGCGCCCAGCAGAGAATCAGCCCCAGCATTTT
>TRBJ1-2|.|TRBV7-2|.
CASSPSNQGRGYTF
TGTGCCAGCAGCCCGAGCAATCAGGGCAGAGGCTACACCTTC
>TRBJ2-7|few|TRBV11-2|.
CASSVSYEQYF
TGTGCCAGCAGCGTCTCCTACGAGCAGTACTTC
>TRBJ1-2|.|TRBV18|.
CASSSSAVGKYGYTF
TGTGCCAGCTCTTCCTCGGCGGTAGGGAAGTATGGCTACACCTTC
>TRBJ2-7|.|TRBV5-1|.
CASSLEGSPGREQYF
TGCGCCAGCAGCTTGGAAGGGTCCCCCGGACGGGAGCAGTACTTC
>TRBJ2-7|once|TRBV7-2|TRBD1
CASSPGQGVSYEQYF
TGTGCCAGCAGCCCAGGACAGGGGGTATCCTACGAGCAGTACTTC
>TRBJ2-3|.|TRBV7-9|.
CASSLGESWTQYF
TGTGCCAGCAGCTTAGGTGAATCGTGGACGCAGTATTTT